Listed below are T cell receptor beta chains from one sample, sequenced in a study. Measured with immunoSEQ multiplex PCR; TCRdb has only the in-frame clones, and not every one. The sample has about 50,000 clones, just over 90% seen once. Sample: PBMCs. Receptors originate from a man in his forties with rheumatoid arthritis. CDR3s include the opening cysteine and the closing phenylalanine or tryptophan. D genes are given only for firm matches. Size is stated for part of the rows, as once, few or many counts, or as a class when the clone is expanded.

cdr3_nt: TGTGCCAGCAGCCCCGGGACAGGGCTCACCGGGGAGCTGTTTTTT
cdr3_aa: CASSPGTGLTGELFF
v_call: TRBV9
j_call: TRBJ2-2
clone_size: -
d_call: TRBD1

cdr3_nt: TGTGCCAGCTCACCACCGGGGGCCCTTTCCTACAATGAGCAGTTCTTC
cdr3_aa: CASSPPGALSYNEQFF
v_call: TRBV18
j_call: TRBJ2-1
clone_size: -
d_call: -

cdr3_nt: TGTGCCAGCAGCGAACAGGGTCCTGGAAAACTGTTTTTT
cdr3_aa: CASSEQGPGKLFF
v_call: TRBV7-2
j_call: TRBJ1-4
clone_size: -
d_call: -

cdr3_nt: TGTGCCAGCAGCCAGTATACAGGGAGGGAGCAGTTCTTC
cdr3_aa: CASSQYTGREQFF
v_call: TRBV3-1/TRBV3-2
j_call: TRBJ2-1
clone_size: -
d_call: -

cdr3_nt: TGTGCCAGCAGCCAAGCAACAGCGAACACCGGGGAGCTGTTTTTT
cdr3_aa: CASSQATANTGELFF
v_call: TRBV4-2
j_call: TRBJ2-2
clone_size: -
d_call: -

cdr3_nt: TGTGCCAGTAAACCGGAGCTAGCCAAAAACATTCAGTACTTC
cdr3_aa: CASKPELAKNIQYF
v_call: TRBV19
j_call: TRBJ2-4
clone_size: -
d_call: -

cdr3_nt: TGTGCCAGCAAGAGGCGGGCCCCACCCTACGAGCAGTACTTC
cdr3_aa: CASKRRAPPYEQYF
v_call: TRBV6-5
j_call: TRBJ2-7
clone_size: -
d_call: -

cdr3_nt: TGTGCCTGGAGGATCGGGAACACCGGGGAGCTGTTTTTT
cdr3_aa: CAWRIGNTGELFF
v_call: TRBV30
j_call: TRBJ2-2
clone_size: -
d_call: -

cdr3_nt: TGTGCCAGCAGCTTCTCGCTTAGCAGGGTTGAGCAGTTCTTC
cdr3_aa: CASSFSLSRVEQFF
v_call: TRBV11-2
j_call: TRBJ2-1
clone_size: once
d_call: -

cdr3_nt: TGTGCCAGCTCACCAAGGAGGAACACCGGGGAGCTGTTTTTT
cdr3_aa: CASSPRRNTGELFF
v_call: TRBV18
j_call: TRBJ2-2
clone_size: -
d_call: -

cdr3_nt: TGTGCCAGCTCACCCGGGGGAGGCTCCCTATACGAGCAGTACTTC
cdr3_aa: CASSPGGGSLYEQYF
v_call: TRBV18
j_call: TRBJ2-7
clone_size: -
d_call: -

cdr3_nt: TGCAGCGTTGAGGGGGCGCACTATGGCTACACCTTC
cdr3_aa: CSVEGAHYGYTF
v_call: TRBV29-1
j_call: TRBJ1-2
clone_size: -
d_call: -

cdr3_nt: TGTGCCAGCAGCGTACAGGGTTTGGAAACCGGGGAGCTGTTTTTT
cdr3_aa: CASSVQGLETGELFF
v_call: TRBV9
j_call: TRBJ2-2
clone_size: -
d_call: -

cdr3_nt: TGTGCCAGCAGTTTATCGGGCGGCGGCTCAGGGCAGCCCCAGCATTTT
cdr3_aa: CASSLSGGGSGQPQHF
v_call: TRBV27
j_call: TRBJ1-5
clone_size: -
d_call: -

cdr3_nt: TGTGCCAGCTCACCCACACCATCCGGGACAGGTTCCTACGAGCAGTACTTC
cdr3_aa: CASSPTPSGTGSYEQYF
v_call: TRBV18
j_call: TRBJ2-7
clone_size: -
d_call: TRBD1

cdr3_nt: TGTGCCAGCAGCGGGTTAGCTGGAAACACCATATATTTT
cdr3_aa: CASSGLAGNTIYF
v_call: TRBV7-2
j_call: TRBJ1-3
clone_size: -
d_call: -

cdr3_nt: TGTGCCAGCAGTTCCGGGACAGGGATGTCTGAAGCTTTCTTT
cdr3_aa: CASSSGTGMSEAFF
v_call: TRBV7-3
j_call: TRBJ1-1
clone_size: -
d_call: TRBD1

cdr3_nt: TGTGCCAGCAGTGAAGCGGGACGCCGGGGCTATGGCTACACCTTC
cdr3_aa: CASSEAGRRGYGYTF
v_call: TRBV25-1
j_call: TRBJ1-2
clone_size: -
d_call: -

cdr3_nt: TGTGCCAGCCAGGTGGGGGGTGAAAAACTGTTTTTT
cdr3_aa: CASQVGGEKLFF
v_call: TRBV28
j_call: TRBJ1-4
clone_size: -
d_call: -

cdr3_nt: TGTGCCATCAGTGAACAGGGGCCTCTTAACTATGGCTACACCTTC
cdr3_aa: CAISEQGPLNYGYTF
v_call: TRBV10-3
j_call: TRBJ1-2
clone_size: -
d_call: TRBD1

cdr3_nt: TGTGCCAGCAGTGCCCGGACACAAAACTATGGCTACACCTTC
cdr3_aa: CASSARTQNYGYTF
v_call: TRBV2
j_call: TRBJ1-2
clone_size: -
d_call: -

cdr3_nt: TGTGCCAGCAGTTATACCGGGACAGGAGAATACGAGCAGTACTTC
cdr3_aa: CASSYTGTGEYEQYF
v_call: TRBV6-5
j_call: TRBJ2-7
clone_size: -
d_call: TRBD1

cdr3_nt: TGTGCCAGCAGTTTCAACCCGGGACAGGGGGCTGCAGATACGCAGTATTTT
cdr3_aa: CASSFNPGQGAADTQYF
v_call: TRBV6-2/TRBV6-3
j_call: TRBJ2-3
clone_size: -
d_call: TRBD1

cdr3_nt: TGTGCCAGCGCCGAGGGGCACAATGAGCAGTTCTTC
cdr3_aa: CASAEGHNEQFF
v_call: TRBV5-5
j_call: TRBJ2-1
clone_size: -
d_call: -

cdr3_nt: TGTGCCAGCAGCCAAGCGCGGCTAGCGGGATCCTACAATGAGCAGTTCTTC
cdr3_aa: CASSQARLAGSYNEQFF
v_call: TRBV3-1/TRBV3-2
j_call: TRBJ2-1
clone_size: -
d_call: TRBD2

cdr3_nt: TGTGCCAGCACATCCTGGGCAGCAAATCAGCCCCAGCATTTT
cdr3_aa: CASTSWAANQPQHF
v_call: TRBV18
j_call: TRBJ1-5
clone_size: -
d_call: -

cdr3_nt: TGTGCCAGCTCACAAGGGACAGAACTTCAGCCCCAGCATTTT
cdr3_aa: CASSQGTELQPQHF
v_call: TRBV18
j_call: TRBJ1-5
clone_size: -
d_call: TRBD1

cdr3_nt: TGTGCCAGCAATACCGGGACCTCAGCCAGTGGCTACACCTTC
cdr3_aa: CASNTGTSASGYTF
v_call: TRBV6-5
j_call: TRBJ1-2
clone_size: -
d_call: -

cdr3_nt: TGTGCCAGCAGTCCCTTCAGGGATCGCAATCAGCCCCAGCATTTT
cdr3_aa: CASSPFRDRNQPQHF
v_call: TRBV27
j_call: TRBJ1-5
clone_size: -
d_call: -

cdr3_nt: TGTGCCAGCAGCTTAGGACTAACAAAAGAGACCCAGTACTTC
cdr3_aa: CASSLGLTKETQYF
v_call: TRBV7-3
j_call: TRBJ2-5
clone_size: -
d_call: -

cdr3_nt: TGTGCCACCAGTGACCGATTGACAGGGGGCGCCTTTTGGAGGGAGGAGCTGTTTTTT
cdr3_aa: CATSDRLTGGAFWREELFF
v_call: TRBV24-1
j_call: TRBJ2-2
clone_size: -
d_call: TRBD1

cdr3_nt: TGTGCCAGCAGGCGTACAGGGGGCTCCTACAATGAGCAGTTCTTC
cdr3_aa: CASRRTGGSYNEQFF
v_call: TRBV7-6
j_call: TRBJ2-1
clone_size: -
d_call: TRBD1

cdr3_nt: TGTGCCAGCAGCTTATTCTTGGGGGAGACTGAAGCTTTCTTT
cdr3_aa: CASSLFLGETEAFF
v_call: TRBV7-9
j_call: TRBJ1-1
clone_size: -
d_call: -

cdr3_nt: TGTGCCAGCAGTTCAGGTCCCATCTCCCACAACTATGGCTACACCTTC
cdr3_aa: CASSSGPISHNYGYTF
v_call: TRBV6-5
j_call: TRBJ1-2
clone_size: -
d_call: -

cdr3_nt: TGTGCCAGCAGCCAGGGACAGTACTCTGGGGCCAACGTCCTGACTTTC
cdr3_aa: CASSQGQYSGANVLTF
v_call: TRBV3-1/TRBV3-2
j_call: TRBJ2-6
clone_size: once
d_call: TRBD1

cdr3_nt: TGTGCCAGCAGCTTGTGGACAGGGGACACTGAAGCTTTCTTT
cdr3_aa: CASSLWTGDTEAFF
v_call: TRBV5-6
j_call: TRBJ1-1
clone_size: -
d_call: TRBD1

cdr3_nt: TGTGCCAGCACCCCTCCTCCGGGGGGTCAGCCCCAGCATTTT
cdr3_aa: CASTPPPGGQPQHF
v_call: TRBV6-6
j_call: TRBJ1-5
clone_size: -
d_call: -

cdr3_nt: TGTGCCAGTACTGACAGGCCGATCGTCTCTGGAAACACCATATATTTT
cdr3_aa: CASTDRPIVSGNTIYF
v_call: TRBV19
j_call: TRBJ1-3
clone_size: -
d_call: -

cdr3_nt: TGTGCCAGCAGCCAAGCTTGGTCTCCCGCCGCTGGTACACCCCTCCACTTT
cdr3_aa: CASSQAWSPAAGTPLHF
v_call: TRBV14
j_call: TRBJ1-6
clone_size: -
d_call: -

cdr3_nt: TGTGCCAGCAGTTTACTTCACGAGCAGTACTTC
cdr3_aa: CASSLLHEQYF
v_call: TRBV2
j_call: TRBJ2-7
clone_size: -
d_call: -

cdr3_nt: TGTGCCAGCAGCTCCACGACCCCAGTTAGTTCACCCCTCCACTTT
cdr3_aa: CASSSTTPVSSPLHF
v_call: TRBV7-2
j_call: TRBJ1-6
clone_size: -
d_call: -

cdr3_nt: TGTGCCAGCACCCAATGGGGCACGTCGGGAGAGACCCAGTACTTC
cdr3_aa: CASTQWGTSGETQYF
v_call: TRBV6-5
j_call: TRBJ2-5
clone_size: -
d_call: -

cdr3_nt: TGTGCCAGCAGTCTTGGACTAGGGAGCACAGATACGCAGTATTTT
cdr3_aa: CASSLGLGSTDTQYF
v_call: TRBV27
j_call: TRBJ2-3
clone_size: -
d_call: TRBD2

cdr3_nt: TGTGCCAGCAGTGAGCGGACAGGGCTTTCCGCGAATGAGCAGTTCTTC
cdr3_aa: CASSERTGLSANEQFF
v_call: TRBV25-1
j_call: TRBJ2-1
clone_size: -
d_call: TRBD1

cdr3_nt: TGTGCCAGCAACAACCGGGGGGGTCCCTACAATGAGCAGTTCTTC
cdr3_aa: CASNNRGGPYNEQFF
v_call: TRBV27
j_call: TRBJ2-1
clone_size: -
d_call: TRBD2

cdr3_nt: TGTGCCAGCTCACCACTTGGGTTCCGGAACACTGAAGCTTTCTTT
cdr3_aa: CASSPLGFRNTEAFF
v_call: TRBV18
j_call: TRBJ1-1
clone_size: -
d_call: -